These 14 T cell receptor beta chains were sequenced from one sample in a study of beta chain features in type 1 diabetes. All of the isolated RNA was reverse transcribed, so expressed TCRB transcripts were sequenced. Sequencing was performed with immunoSEQ multiplex PCR; in TCRdb, only in-frame clones are kept and a portion is missing. The sample carries some 500,000 clones, about an eighth recorded once. The sequenced material came from naive CD4+ T cells from blood. The receptors here all came from a woman aged 18-29 years in good health.

The rearrangement joins TRBV6-6 to TRBJ2-5; TRBD1 aligns across 7 bases. Trimming took 7 bases from V and 4 from J; bases not matched to a gene: 9. The V gene's germline CDR1 is MNHNY and CDR2 SVGAGI (reference sequence). CDR3 size: 14 residues. This CDR3 is CASTYRGRGETQYF. The CDR3 DNA reads TGTGCCAGCACATACAGGGGACGAGGAGAGACCCAGTACTTC.

The sample holds a few counts of this clone. This chain joins TRBV20-1 and TRBJ2-7; D remains ambiguous. This CDR3 has 10 amino acids. Between the trimmed V and J ends, which lost 1 base and 5 bases, there was a span of 3 bases. Germline V gene sequence: CDR1 DFQATT, CDR2 SNEGSKA (reference sequence). CDR3 loop: CSARGDEQYV. CDR3 nucleotides: TGCAGTGCTAGAGGGGACGAGCAGTACGTC.

A few counts support this clone. The chain carries TRBV7-2 and TRBJ2-7; 10 positions agree with TRBD2. V lost 3 bases to trimming and J lost 9 bases; unmatched junction nucleotides: 11. CDR3 length equals 15 residues. Per germline, CDR1 SGHTA and CDR2 FQGNSA. The CDR3 region is CASSFPSGSLSGQYF. In nucleotides, the CDR3 is TGTGCCAGCAGCTTCCCTAGCGGGAGCCTTAGTGGGCAGTACTTC.

V and J are TRBV7-9 and TRBJ2-4; 8 bases fit TRBD1. This CDR3 has 18 residues. CDR1 and CDR2 from the germline V gene are SEHNR and FQNEAQ (reference sequence). The junction had 12 bases not matched to a gene; V was cut back by 5 bases and J by 0 bases. CDR3 residues: CASSPGTGWDLAKNIQYF. CDR3 nucleotide sequence: TGTGCCAGCAGCCCCGGGACAGGCTGGGATCTAGCCAAAAACATTCAGTACTTC.

The gene calls are TRBV30 and TRBJ2-5; D may be TRBD1 (5 bases). The CDR3 spans 13 residues. V lost 0 bases to trimming and J lost 6 bases, with 11 bases between them. Germline CDR1 GTSNPN, CDR2 SVGIG (reference sequence). The CDR3 region is CAWSVLDIKTQYF. CDR3 DNA: TGTGCCTGGAGTGTACTGGACATAAAGACCCAGTACTTC.

This chain joins TRBV5-4 and TRBJ2-2; 8 nucleotides align to TRBD2. Trimming took 3 bases from V and 7 from J; bases not matched to a gene: 11. The CDR3 is made up of 16 amino acids. Germline assignment: CDR1 SGHNT and CDR2 YYREEE (reference sequence). The CDR3 loop reads CASSWKMTSEGGELFF. The CDR3 region has the DNA TGTGCCAGCAGCTGGAAAATGACTAGCGAAGGCGGGGAGCTGTTTTTT.

This clone was counted only a few times. The rearrangement links TRBV5-1 to TRBJ2-5; 8 nucleotides align to TRBD2. The CDR3 is 14 residues long. The ends lost 4 bases at V and 5 bases at J; junction bases unmatched: 7. The germline V gene encodes CDR1 SGHRS and CDR2 YFSETQ. CDR3 sequence reads: CASSEGSGGETQYF. The CDR3, as DNA: TGCGCCAGCAGCGAAGGGTCGGGAGGGGAGACCCAGTACTTC.

This clone was picked up a small number of times. The chain combines TRBV2 with TRBJ2-1; 7 nucleotides line up with TRBD2. CDR1 is SNHLY, CDR2 FYNNEI, per germline. V gave up 0 bases and J gave up 7 bases; unmatched junction bases: 3. The CDR3 spans 14 residues. The CDR3 DNA reads as TGTGCCAGCAGTGAAGCGGGAGGGCCGAATGAGCAGTTCTTC. It yields the protein CASSEAGGPNEQFF.

The V gene is TRBV9, the J gene TRBJ1-5; D is perhaps TRBD1 (5 bases). Germline-derived CDR1 and CDR2 are SGDLS and YYNGEE. The CDR3 has 15 residues. V was shortened by 4 bases and J by 5 bases, with 16 bases between the two germline ends. The CDR3 DNA reads TGTGCCAGCAGCCCTAGCGGGGACTGGCATCAGCCCCAGCATTTT. Translating it yields CASSPSGDWHQPQHF.

The CDR3 loop is CAVATSGNTIYF. Written as DNA, the CDR3 is TGTGCCGTCGCGACCTCTGGAAACACCATATATTTT. The chain is built from TRBV25-1 and TRBJ1-3; D is unresolved. V was trimmed by 11 bases and J by 0 bases, leaving 8 bases between them. From germline, CDR1 is MGHDK and CDR2 SYGVNS. The CDR3 covers 12 residues. The whole variable domain, filled in from reference TRBV25-1 and TRBJ1-3, reads EADIYQTPRYLVIGTGKKITLECSQTMGHDKMYWYQQDPGMELHLIHYSYGVNSTEKGDLSSESTVSRIRTEHFPLTLESARPSHTSQYLCAVATSGNTIYFGEGSWLTVV.

The J gene is TRBJ2-3, the V gene TRBV9; a weak D match, TRBD2 (5 bases). The CDR3 totals 16 residues. Trimming pared 0 bases from V and 6 bases from J, leaving 17 bases between. Germline-derived CDR1 and CDR2 are SGDLS and YYNGEE. CDR3 residues: CASSVVGNRGSDTQYF. DNA for the CDR3: TGTGCCAGCAGCGTAGTAGGCAACCGAGGGTCTGATACGCAGTATTTT.

This clone came up a few times. The CDR3 is CASNLAGGFGEQFF. CDR3 sequence (DNA): TGTGCCAGCAATCTAGCGGGAGGGTTCGGTGAGCAGTTCTTC. The V and J genes are TRBV2 and TRBJ2-1; 12 bases fit TRBD2. Germline loops: CDR1 SNHLY, CDR2 FYNNEI. The trim removed 7 bases at V and 9 bases at J, leaving 7 bases unmatched. This CDR3 spans 14 amino acids.

This clone showed up just a few times. The J gene is TRBJ1-2, the V gene TRBV9, with 10 bases aligning to TRBD1. The germline gives CDR1 SGDLS, CDR2 YYNGEE. The CDR3 runs to 15 residues. V was clipped by 0 bases and J by 4 bases; unmatched bases: 3. CDR3 nucleotide sequence: TGTGCCAGCAGCGTAGATCGGGACAGGGGCTATGGCTACACCTTC. This codes for CASSVDRDRGYGYTF.

This clone was seen a few times. V and J are TRBV9 and TRBJ2-7; TRBD2 might be the D (5 bases). The V end lost 1 base, the J end lost 5 bases, and 25 bases lay between the germline ends. CDR1 and CDR2 (germline): SGDLS, YYNGEE. The CDR3 sequence is 18 residues long. The CDR3 loop is CASSVSWKMRTGDDEQYF. The CDR3 DNA reads as TGTGCCAGCAGCGTAAGCTGGAAGATGCGGACCGGGGATGACGAGCAGTACTTC.